One sample yielded the 29 T cell receptor beta chains listed below, sequenced in a study of blood T cell repertoires in COVID-19. TCRdb's table, derived via immunoSEQ multiplex PCR, lists solely in-frame clones and lacks some. Among more than 110,000 clones listed, around 82% were seen once. Sequenced: peripheral blood. The source of these receptors is a woman aged 55 to 70 with acute or convalescent COVID-19.

The V call is TRBV5-1, the J call TRBJ2-3; D may be TRBD1 (5 bases). Looked up from germline, CDR1 is SGHRS and CDR2 is YFSETQ. There are 15 residues in the CDR3. Between the trimmed V and J ends, which lost 5 bases and 0 bases, there was a span of 13 bases. CDR3 in DNA: TGCGCCAGCAGTTCCCAGGGCGGTAGCACAGATACGCAGTATTTT. Translating it yields CASSSQGGSTDTQYF.

The chain uses TRBV7-9 and TRBJ2-6; 9 bases fit TRBD2. Germline lookup yields CDR1 SEHNR and CDR2 FQNEAQ (reference sequence). This CDR3 is 19 amino acids long. With 1 base clipped from V and 0 bases from J, the junction kept 7 bases outside the gene matches. The CDR3 DNA is TGTGCCAGCAGCTTAGGTCCCCTAGCGGGGTTCTCTGGGGCCAACGTCCTGACTTTC. It specifies CASSLGPLAGFSGANVLTF.

The CDR3 DNA follows: TGTGCCAGCTCACCTCGACAGGCCGAAACGCAGTATTTT. This translates into CASSPRQAETQYF. The V and J genes are TRBV18 and TRBJ2-3; D is perhaps TRBD1 (6 bases). V lost 3 bases and J 9 bases, leaving 13 bases between the germline ends. The CDR3 spans 13 residues. Per the germline V gene, CDR1 is KGHSH and CDR2 is LQKENI.

This chain links TRBV27 with TRBJ2-3; weak D call: TRBD2 (5 bases). The V gene lost 3 bases and the J gene lost 3 bases, with 10 bases spanning the gap. The CDR3 covers 14 residues. Looked up from germline, CDR1 is MNHEY and CDR2 is SMNVEV (reference sequence). CDR3 in DNA: TGTGCCAGCAGTTTTTCCGGGAAGACAGATACGCAGTATTTT. This translates into CASSFSGKTDTQYF.

The chain employs TRBV29-1 and TRBJ2-1, with a possible D match to TRBD1 (6 bases). Trimming left V 6 bases short and J 4 bases short, with 16 bases between. CDR1 and CDR2 (germline): SQVTM, ANQGSEA. This CDR3 region has 14 residues. The CDR3 spells CSVQPLDSYNEQFF. Here the CDR3 DNA reads TGCAGCGTACAACCTTTGGACAGTTACAATGAGCAGTTCTTC.

The chain joins TRBV7-2 to TRBJ1-2; maybe TRBD1 (5 bases). The V end lost 5 bases, the J end lost 4 bases, and 11 bases lay between the germline ends. The CDR3 is 13 residues long. Germline V gene data show CDR1 as SGHTA and CDR2 as FQGNSA. The CDR3: CASSISGGYGYTF. CDR3 coding DNA: TGTGCCAGCAGCATATCGGGGGGCTATGGCTACACCTTC.

About this clone: Distinct nucleotide sequences in the sample also encode this CDR3. V and J are TRBV28 and TRBJ2-7; D is undetermined. The CDR3 length is 11 residues. Trimming removed 5 bases at V and 4 bases at J, with 6 bases between. Germline-derived CDR1 and CDR2 are MDHEN and SYDVKM. As DNA, the CDR3 is TGTGCCAGCAGTCCCTTGTACGAGCAGTACTTC. Its protein is CASSPLYEQYF.

In regard to this clone: The same CDR3 can be traced to other DNA sequences in this sample. The V gene is TRBV29-1, the J gene TRBJ1-5; no reliable D call. The V end lost 4 bases, the J end lost 0 bases, and 7 bases lay between the germline ends. The germline V gene encodes CDR1 SQVTM and CDR2 ANQGSEA. The CDR3 spans 13 residues. The CDR3 spells CSVAGNSNQPQHF. In DNA form, the CDR3 reads TGCAGCGTTGCAGGAAATAGCAATCAGCCCCAGCATTTT.

The chain links TRBV5-1 to TRBJ1-4; D not resolved. CDR1 and CDR2 (germline): SGHRS, YFSETQ. This CDR3 has 15 residues. Trimming cost V 1 base and J 2 bases, with 9 bases left between them. CDR3 nucleotides: TGCGCCAGCAGCTTGTCCGCAGCGACTAATGAAAAACTGTTTTTT. It is translated as CASSLSAATNEKLFF.

This rearrangement joins TRBV19 to TRBJ1-1, with D perhaps TRBD1 (5 bases). V was trimmed by 5 bases and J by 2 bases, leaving 9 bases between them. The CDR3 runs to 13 residues. Looked up from germline, CDR1 is LNHDA and CDR2 is SQIVND (reference sequence). The CDR3 DNA sequence: TGTGCCAGTAGTCGACAGATTAACACTGAAGCTTTCTTT. Its translation is CASSRQINTEAFF.

This chain uses TRBV24-1 with TRBJ2-1; 9 nucleotides agree with TRBD1. This CDR3 spans 16 amino acids. The V gene end was trimmed by 3 bases and the J gene end by 6 bases; junction bases not matched to a gene: 8. CDR1 KGHDR and CDR2 SFDVKD come from the germline V gene. The CDR3 spells CATSDPPGQGGNEQFF. CDR3 in DNA: TGTGCCACCAGTGATCCTCCGGGACAGGGCGGCAATGAGCAGTTCTTC.

This chain joins TRBV7-3 and TRBJ2-7; D may be TRBD1 (5 bases). Trimming shortened V by 2 bases and J by 5 bases, and 10 bases separated the two germline ends. This CDR3 is built from 13 residues. Germline values: CDR1 SGHTA, CDR2 FQGTGA. In DNA form, the CDR3 reads TGTGCCAGCAGCTTAGGGGCCGGTAACGAGCAGTACTTC. Residues: CASSLGAGNEQYF. Full variable domain (remainder filled in from reference TRBV7-3 and TRBJ2-7): GAGVSQTPSNKVTEKGKYVELRCDPISGHTALYWYRQSLGQGPEFLIYFQGTGAADDSGLPNDRFFAVRPEGSVSTLKIQRTERGDSAVYLCASSLGAGNEQYFGPGTRLTVT.

The DNA for the CDR3 is TGTGCCAGCAGCTTAGCGTTTGGCCCCTTTGGGAGCTCCTACGAGCAGTACTTC. Translation: CASSLAFGPFGSSYEQYF. The chain carries TRBV7-9 and TRBJ2-7; D might be TRBD2 (5 bases). The germline V and J ends were trimmed by 0 bases and 0 bases, with 18 bases remaining between them. CDR1 and CDR2 from the germline V gene are SEHNR and FQNEAQ (reference sequence). The CDR3 is 18 amino acids.

This clone appeared a few times. The CDR3, as DNA: TGTGCCAGCACCAAAGGGGGGGACTACTATGGCTACACCTTC. It codes for CASTKGGDYYGYTF. The rearrangement links TRBV2 to TRBJ1-2; TRBD1 is a possible D gene (6 bases). Germline V gene lookup returns CDR1 SNHLY and CDR2 FYNNEI. The CDR3 contains 14 residues. Trimming shortened V by 7 bases and J by 3 bases, and 15 bases separated the two germline ends.

This clone was seen a handful of times. This chain joins TRBV29-1 and TRBJ1-4; a possible D gene is TRBD1 (6 bases). The V end lost 4 bases, the J end lost 7 bases, and 10 bases lay between the germline ends. Germline V gene sequence: CDR1 SQVTM, CDR2 ANQGSEA. The CDR3 is 12 residues long. This CDR3 reads CSVVGQSEKLFF. The DNA of the CDR3 is TGCAGCGTTGTCGGACAGAGTGAAAAACTGTTTTTT.

The CDR3 reads CASSLQRSTEAFF. CDR3 sequence (DNA): TGTGCCAGCAGCCTCCAGCGAAGCACTGAAGCTTTCTTT. The V call is TRBV7-9, the J call TRBJ1-1, with no clear D. CDR1 is SEHNR and CDR2 is FQNEAQ in the germline V gene (reference sequence). The CDR3 loop spans 13 amino acids. Trimming took 5 bases from V and 4 from J, leaving 11 bases between them.

This clone has a handful of counts. The DNA for the CDR3 is TGTGCCAGCAGCGTAGTACCACAGGGCACAGATACGCAGTATTTT. Amino acids: CASSVVPQGTDTQYF. The chain couples TRBV9 to TRBJ2-3; weak D call: TRBD1 (5 bases). The CDR3 is 15 residues long. With 0 bases removed from V and 1 base from J, the gap between germline ends came to 9 bases. CDR1 and CDR2 (germline): SGDLS, YYNGEE.

This rearrangement joins TRBV7-8 to TRBJ1-2, with TRBD1 as a possible D gene (5 bases). V was shortened by 2 bases and J by 3 bases, with 7 bases between the two germline ends. Germline lookup yields CDR1 SGHVS and CDR2 FQNEAQ. There are 13 residues in the CDR3. The CDR3 sequence is CASSLLQDYGYTF. The CDR3 coding sequence is TGTGCCAGCAGCTTATTACAGGACTATGGCTACACCTTC. Together with reference TRBV7-8 and TRBJ1-2, the CDR3 gives the full variable domain: GAGVSQSPRYKVAKRGQDVALRCDPISGHVSLFWYQQALGQGPEFLTYFQNEAQLDKSGLPSDRFFAERPEGSVSTLKIQRTQQEDSAVYLCASSLLQDYGYTFGSGTRLTVV.

The chain couples TRBV27 to TRBJ1-1; TRBD1 aligns across 9 bases. This CDR3 contains 14 residues. Germline V lookup: CDR1 MNHEY, CDR2 SMNVEV (reference sequence). V trimming: 8 bases; J trimming: 7 bases; junction bases outside the gene matches: 11. This chain's CDR3 is CASLKGTGWGEAFF. CDR3 DNA: TGTGCCAGCCTTAAGGGGACAGGGTGGGGTGAAGCTTTCTTT.

V gene TRBV28 combines with J gene TRBJ2-5; 14 nucleotides match TRBD2. The CDR3 totals 18 residues. With V trimmed by 5 bases and J by 5 bases, 13 bases remained unmatched. The V gene's germline CDR1 is MDHEN and CDR2 SYDVKM. This CDR3 is CASSPRTGTSGRGETQYF. The DNA of the CDR3 is TGTGCCAGCAGTCCAAGGACGGGGACTAGCGGGAGAGGGGAGACCCAGTACTTC.

The chain joins TRBV10-3 to TRBJ1-2; D is perhaps TRBD1 (5 bases). This CDR3 has 14 residues. V was shortened by 0 bases and J by 4 bases, with 9 bases between the two germline ends. CDR1 is ENHRY, CDR2 SYGVKD, per germline. The CDR3 reads CAISESRDSYGYTF. For the CDR3, the DNA is TGTGCCATCAGTGAGTCGCGGGACTCCTATGGCTACACCTTC.

The chain carries TRBV4-3 and TRBJ1-2, with D tentatively TRBD1 (5 bases). CDR1 is LGHNA and CDR2 is YSLEER in the germline V gene. The ends were cut back, 8 bases at V and 3 bases at J, with 7 bases in the middle. CDR3 size: 11 residues. The CDR3 region has the DNA TGCGCCAGCGGGGACTACTATGGCTACACCTTC. It codes for CASGDYYGYTF.

The V and J genes are TRBV7-2 and TRBJ2-2, with 11 bases lining up with TRBD2. This CDR3 region has 15 residues. J lost 5 bases, V lost 5 bases, and 4 bases had no gene match. CDR1 and CDR2 (germline): SGHTA, FQGNSA. Here the CDR3 reads CASSTSGSGTGELFF. The DNA of the CDR3 is TGTGCCAGCAGCACTAGCGGGAGCGGTACCGGGGAGCTGTTTTTT.

The gene calls are TRBV5-1 and TRBJ2-5; 7 positions agree with TRBD2. J lost 5 bases, V lost 0 bases, and 7 bases had no gene match. Germline CDR1 SGHRS, CDR2 YFSETQ. The CDR3 totals 15 residues. CDR3 protein: CASSLASGIAETQYF. The CDR3 DNA is TGCGCCAGCAGCTTGGCTAGCGGAATCGCGGAGACCCAGTACTTC.

The chain is built from TRBV30 and TRBJ2-7; 9 bases are a match to TRBD1. Germline lookup yields CDR1 GTSNPN and CDR2 SVGIG (reference sequence). V trimming: 4 bases; J trimming: 3 bases; junction bases outside the gene matches: 7. The CDR3 extends over 14 amino acids. This chain's CDR3 is CAWTEGTGFYEQYF. The CDR3 nucleotides read TGTGCCTGGACCGAGGGGACAGGGTTCTACGAGCAGTACTTC.

The V call is TRBV11-3, the J call TRBJ2-5, with 10 bases identical to TRBD2. The CDR3 has 16 residues. Trimming cost V 1 base and J 1 base; bases outside gene matches: 3. In germline, CDR1 is SGHNT, CDR2 YENEEA. The CDR3 protein is CASSLAGLALQETQYF. CDR3 coding DNA: TGTGCCAGCAGCTTAGCGGGACTAGCGCTCCAAGAGACCCAGTACTTC.

This chain uses TRBV6-6 with TRBJ2-3; weak D call: TRBD2 (6 bases). From germline, CDR1 is MNHNY and CDR2 SVGAGI (reference sequence). Trimming shortened V by 6 bases and J by 5 bases, and 12 bases separated the two germline ends. The CDR3 consists of 13 residues. CDR3 residues: CASRHPGVDTQYF. CDR3 sequence (DNA): TGTGCCAGCAGACACCCGGGGGTAGATACGCAGTATTTT.

This clone was seen only a few times. The gene calls are TRBV2 and TRBJ2-1; 9 positions match TRBD2. The CDR3 spans 14 residues. Germline V gene lookup returns CDR1 SNHLY and CDR2 FYNNEI. The J segment lost 10 bases and the V segment lost 4 bases, leaving 8 bases of the junction unmatched. CDR3 region: CASSVGIAGDEQFF. The CDR3 nucleotides are TGTGCCAGCAGTGTAGGTATAGCGGGGGACGAGCAGTTCTTC. Full variable domain (rest looked up from reference TRBV2 and TRBJ2-1): EPEVTQTPSHQVTQMGQEVILRCVPISNHLYFYWYRQILGQKVEFLVSFYNNEISEKSEIFDDQFSVERPDGSNFTLKIRSTKLEDSAMYFCASSVGIAGDEQFFGPGTRLTVL.

J is TRBJ1-5 and V is TRBV2, with 8 positions matching TRBD1. CDR3 length equals 18 residues. Germline V gene sequence: CDR1 SNHLY, CDR2 FYNNEI. Germline trimming cut 4 bases from V and 4 bases from J; bases unmatched to any gene: 15. CDR3 region: CASSGPTGTGVPNQPQHF. Here the CDR3 DNA reads TGTGCCAGCAGTGGCCCAACCGGGACAGGCGTGCCTAATCAGCCCCAGCATTTT.